The sequence of this TCR beta chain was determined in a study of blood T cell repertoires in COVID-19. The CDR3 sequence is 18 residues long. Germline loops: CDR1 SGDLS, CDR2 YYNGEE. Germline trimming cut 4 bases from V and 5 bases from J; bases unmatched to any gene: 16. This clone was seen only once. The authors' processing: Amplification of reference gene primers was used by the study to estimate nucleated cell counts. Measured with immunoSEQ multiplex PCR; TCRdb has only the in-frame clones, and not every one. Clonal size and the V and J genes are those of that table, whereas D and trimming came from the DNA. The profile shows about 370,000 clones, over 75% of them singletons.

This clonotype was sampled from a man aged 18 to 29 who had recovered from COVID-19. This sequence joins TRBV9 and TRBJ2-3; 10 nucleotides line up with TRBD2. The sample taken for sequencing was PBMCs or T cells enriched from blood (not recorded which). The CDR3: CASSSSGLAGDRGDTQYF. As DNA, the CDR3 is TGTGCCAGCAGCTCGTCGGGTCTAGCGGGAGATCGGGGAGATACGCAGTATTTT.